This TCR beta chain stems from a study of control samples from healthy donors and cancer patients. Germline CDR1 is MGHRA and CDR2 is YSYEKL. CDR3 length: 17 residues. V was trimmed by 2 bases and J by 0 bases, leaving 11 bases between them. Clones were read by immunoSEQ multiplex PCR, and TCRdb kept only the in-frame ones, dropping some. Of about 88,000 clones in the sample, approximately 95% were seen once. The sequencing sample was made of blood. The sequence was collected from a young man in good health. The chain has TRBV4-1 and TRBJ1-6; D may be TRBD1 (5 bases). CDR3 protein: CASSQNKGRSYNSPLHF. The DNA for the CDR3 is TGCGCCAGCAGCCAAAACAAGGGGCGCTCCTATAATTCACCCCTCCACTTT.